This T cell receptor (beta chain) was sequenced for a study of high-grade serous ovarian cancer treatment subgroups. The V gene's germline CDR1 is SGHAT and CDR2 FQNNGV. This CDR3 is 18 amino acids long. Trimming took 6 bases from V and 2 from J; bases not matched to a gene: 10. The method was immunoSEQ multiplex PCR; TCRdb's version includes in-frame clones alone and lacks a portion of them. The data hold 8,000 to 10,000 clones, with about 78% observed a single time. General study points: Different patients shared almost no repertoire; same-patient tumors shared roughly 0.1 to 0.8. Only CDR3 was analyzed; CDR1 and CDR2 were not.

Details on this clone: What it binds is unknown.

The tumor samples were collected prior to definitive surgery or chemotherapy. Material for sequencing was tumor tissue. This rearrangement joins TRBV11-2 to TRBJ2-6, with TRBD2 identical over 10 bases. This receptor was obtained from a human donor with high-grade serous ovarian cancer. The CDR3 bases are TGTGCCAGCAGGCCAACTCTAGCGGGAGCAACTGGGGCCAACGTCCTGACTTTC. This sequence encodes CASRPTLAGATGANVLTF.